The 31 T cell receptor beta chains below come from one sample, sequenced in a study of blood T cell repertoires in COVID-19. The assay was immunoSEQ multiplex PCR, and TCRdb's table has in-frame clones only and misses some. The table has over 55,000 clones, approximately 87% seen once. The sequenced material came from peripheral blood. The receptors stem from a man aged 50-60 years with active COVID-19.

The V and J genes are TRBV6-5 and TRBJ1-1; D is unresolved. The CDR3 has 12 amino acids. V lost 8 bases to trimming and J lost 5 bases, with 12 bases between them. Germline V lookup: CDR1 MNHEY, CDR2 SVGAGI. The CDR3 loop is CASRRERTEAFF. Here the CDR3 DNA reads TGTGCCAGCCGTCGAGAGAGGACTGAAGCTTTCTTT.

This chain joins TRBV9 and TRBJ2-1; TRBD2 aligns across 13 bases. Germline assignment: CDR1 SGDLS and CDR2 YYNGEE. V gave up 4 bases and J gave up 4 bases; unmatched junction bases: 8. The CDR3 runs to 17 residues. CDR3 sequence reads: CASSLRLAGGGYNEQFF. CDR3 sequence (DNA): TGTGCCAGCAGCCTCCGACTAGCGGGGGGAGGGTACAATGAGCAGTTCTTC.

This sequence joins TRBV14 and TRBJ2-5, with unresolved D. V lost 2 bases to trimming and J lost 5 bases, with 9 bases between them. The CDR3 has 13 residues. Germline V CDR1 and CDR2: SGHDN, FVKESK. Written as DNA, the CDR3 is TGTGCCAGCAGCCAAAACCCTAGGGAGACCCAGTACTTC. Protein: CASSQNPRETQYF. Full variable domain (missing parts from reference TRBV14 and TRBJ2-5): EAGVTQFPSHSVIEKGQTVTLRCDPISGHDNLYWYRRVMGKEIKFLLHFVKESKQDESGMPNNRFLAERTGGTYSTLKVQPAELEDSGVYFCASSQNPRETQYFGPGTRLLVL.

This clone was seen a handful of times. The chain has TRBV5-4 and TRBJ2-7; weak D call: TRBD1 (7 bases). The V gene's germline CDR1 is SGHNT and CDR2 YYREEE (reference sequence). The V and J ends lost 4 bases and 5 bases respectively, with 13 bases between them. The CDR3 runs to 13 residues. The CDR3 sequence: CASSMGQRDEQYF. Written as DNA, the CDR3 is TGTGCCAGCAGCATGGGACAGCGGGACGAGCAGTACTTC.

The rearrangement links TRBV7-3 to TRBJ2-3, with D perhaps matching TRBD2 (6 bases). Trimming pared 3 bases from V and 0 bases from J, leaving 13 bases between. The CDR3 covers 16 residues. Germline-derived CDR1 and CDR2 are SGHTA and FQGTGA. The CDR3: CASSFRRGGSTDTQYF. In nucleotides, the CDR3 is TGTGCCAGCAGCTTCCGGCGGGGCGGTAGCACAGATACGCAGTATTTT.

The CDR3 nucleotides are TGTGCCAGCTCTCGAAAGGTGGACGGGAGCTCCTACGAGCAGTACTTC. As protein: CASSRKVDGSSYEQYF. This rearrangement joins TRBV18 to TRBJ2-7; D is possibly TRBD2 (6 bases). The CDR3 is 16 amino acids. Germline V gene lookup returns CDR1 KGHSH and CDR2 LQKENI. Trimming cost V 6 bases and J 0 bases, with 18 bases left between them.

CDR3 coding DNA: TGTGCCAGCTCACCACTCAGTTGGAGGGACGAGCAGTACTTC. This sequence encodes CASSPLSWRDEQYF. The chain is built from TRBV18 and TRBJ2-7, with D perhaps TRBD2 (6 bases). The CDR3 runs 14 residues. Germline V gene sequence: CDR1 KGHSH, CDR2 LQKENI. Trimming took off 1 base at V and 5 bases at J, with 12 bases between the two ends.

The V call is TRBV28, the J call TRBJ1-1; D is unclear. Germline lookup yields CDR1 MDHEN and CDR2 SYDVKM. V lost 7 bases to trimming and J lost 0 bases, with 12 bases between them. CDR3 length equals 14 residues. CDR3: CASTDGGVNTEAFF. CDR3 DNA: TGTGCCAGCACCGACGGCGGAGTGAACACTGAAGCTTTCTTT.

CDR3: CASRSTAWPIYF. The CDR3, as DNA: TGTGCCAGCAGGTCGACAGCGTGGCCCATATATTTT. The chain combines TRBV28 with TRBJ1-3; tentatively, D is TRBD1 (5 bases). The CDR3 has 12 residues. The V end was cut by 6 bases, the J end by 11 bases, with 14 bases between. Germline V gene sequence: CDR1 MDHEN, CDR2 SYDVKM.

The chain is built from TRBV4-1 and TRBJ1-6; TRBD1 might be the D (6 bases). CDR1 is MGHRA and CDR2 is YSYEKL in the germline V gene. CDR3 size: 16 residues. The V end was cut by 0 bases, the J end by 5 bases, with 11 bases between. In DNA, the CDR3 is TGCGCCAGCAGCCAAGATGGGAGGGGGAATAATTCACCCCTCCACTTT. This gives the protein CASSQDGRGNNSPLHF.

The chain recombines TRBV18 with TRBJ2-3; 9 bases align to TRBD2. The CDR3 runs 18 residues. CDR1 is KGHSH and CDR2 is LQKENI in the germline V gene. V dropped 3 bases and J dropped 4; count of bases not matched to a gene: 14. The CDR3 is CASSPPRGRGRAADTQYF. Written as DNA, the CDR3 is TGTGCCAGCTCACCCCCCCGAGGGCGCGGGAGGGCGGCAGATACGCAGTATTTT. The whole variable domain, filled in from reference TRBV18 and TRBJ2-3, reads NAGVMQNPRHLVRRRGQEARLRCSPMKGHSHVYWYRQLPEEGLKFMVYLQKENIIDESGMPKERFSAEFPKEGPSILRIQQVVRGDSAAYFCASSPPRGRGRAADTQYFGPGTRLTVL.

This chain links TRBV19 with TRBJ1-2; tentative D call: TRBD1 (5 bases). The CDR3 runs to 15 residues. The germline gives CDR1 LNHDA, CDR2 SQIVND (reference sequence). V was pared by 3 bases and J by 0 bases, with 11 bases between. CDR3: CASSITGLANYGYTF. CDR3 nucleotide sequence: TGTGCCAGTAGTATCACGGGACTAGCTAACTATGGCTACACCTTC.

V gene TRBV5-4 combines with J gene TRBJ1-1, with no clear D. CDR1 and CDR2 (germline): SGHNT, YYREEE (reference sequence). Trimming took off 1 base at V and 0 bases at J, with 10 bases between the two ends. The CDR3 is 15 amino acids. The DNA for the CDR3 is TGTGCCAGCAGCTTGTTTATGGCTTTGAACACTGAAGCTTTCTTT. This codes for CASSLFMALNTEAFF.

V usage is TRBV6-2 or TRBV6-3 and J usage is TRBJ2-3, with D tentatively TRBD2 (6 bases). The V end was cut by 1 base, the J end by 5 bases, with 16 bases between. CDR3 length equals 16 residues. The germline V gene has CDR1 MNHEY and CDR2 SVGEGT. The CDR3 nucleotides read TGTGCCAGCAGTTACTGGGGAGGTGGGAGCGGAGATACGCAGTATTTT. Encoded protein: CASSYWGGGSGDTQYF.

V is TRBV28 and J is TRBJ2-3, with 7 bases fitting TRBD2. J was trimmed by 7 bases and V by 4 bases; bases with no gene match: 5. This CDR3 has 13 amino acids. Germline lookup yields CDR1 MDHEN and CDR2 SYDVKM. CDR3 nucleotide sequence: TGTGCCAGCAGTTCCAGGCGGGGGAATACGCAGTATTTT. Its protein is CASSSRRGNTQYF.

This clone was recorded only once. V and J are TRBV4-3 and TRBJ2-7; 8 positions agree with TRBD2. CDR3 length: 15 residues. J gave up 0 bases and V 2 bases, and 3 bases lay outside the gene matches. CDR1 and CDR2 (germline): LGHNA, YSLEER. CDR3 amino acids: CASSQFGGGSYEQYF. The DNA for the CDR3 is TGCGCCAGCAGCCAATTCGGGGGGGGCTCCTACGAGCAGTACTTC.

The chain couples TRBV28 to TRBJ1-6; 8 bases map to TRBD1. The CDR3 has 15 amino acids. The germline V gene has CDR1 MDHEN and CDR2 SYDVKM. V shed 3 bases and J 7 bases; nucleotides not matched to a gene: 5. The CDR3 coding sequence is TGTGCCAGCAGTTTTCTCAGGACAGGGAATTCACCCCTCCACTTT. It is translated as CASSFLRTGNSPLHF.

This chain uses TRBV7-3 with TRBJ2-3; 8 positions match TRBD2. There are 16 residues in the CDR3. Losses at the gene ends were 5 bases for V and 3 bases for J; bases not matched to a gene: 10. Germline V CDR1 and CDR2: SGHTA, FQGTGA. In DNA form, the CDR3 reads TGTGCCAGCAGCCCGACCGGGGGGGCCAGGACAGATACGCAGTATTTT. Protein: CASSPTGGARTDTQYF.

J is TRBJ2-3 and V is TRBV18, with 11 bases aligning to TRBD2. From germline, CDR1 is KGHSH and CDR2 LQKENI. The V gene end was trimmed by 2 bases and the J gene end by 7 bases; junction bases not matched to a gene: 8. The CDR3 runs 16 residues. As DNA, the CDR3 is TGTGCCAGCTCACCAGCTGTTACTAGCGGGGGTCATACGCAGTATTTT. Its translation is CASSPAVTSGGHTQYF.

This clone has just one count. The rearrangement joins TRBV6-5 to TRBJ2-1; the D gene is possibly TRBD1 (6 bases). Trimming took off 6 bases at V and 7 bases at J, with 13 bases between the two ends. Germline loops: CDR1 MNHEY, CDR2 SVGAGI. The CDR3 consists of 13 residues. CDR3 sequence: CASSQTGMNEQFF. The CDR3 DNA follows: TGTGCCAGCAGCCAAACAGGGATGAATGAGCAGTTCTTC.

The gene calls are TRBV4-3 and TRBJ2-2; D might be TRBD2 (7 bases). V gave up 3 bases and J gave up 1 base, with 18 bases separating them. Germline CDR1 LGHNA, CDR2 YSLEER. This CDR3 spans 18 amino acids. Here the CDR3 reads CASSHANRGAENTGELFF. The CDR3 DNA reads TGCGCCAGCAGCCACGCTAACCGGGGGGCAGAGAACACCGGGGAGCTGTTTTTT.

The chain employs TRBV24-1 and TRBJ2-1, with D possibly matching TRBD1 (6 bases). Deletions cut 9 bases from V and 6 bases from J, with 17 bases between. This CDR3 is built from 14 residues. Germline V lookup: CDR1 KGHDR, CDR2 SFDVKD. CDR3 residues: CATRAGVPPNEQFF. The CDR3 DNA reads as TGTGCCACCCGTGCAGGGGTCCCGCCCAATGAGCAGTTCTTC.

V is TRBV5-5 and J is TRBJ1-5; TRBD1 aligns across 8 bases. The CDR3 has 16 amino acids. V shed 2 bases, J shed 5 bases, and the junction held 9 bases outside the gene matches. Germline CDR1 and CDR2: SGHKS and YYEKEE (reference sequence). CDR3 sequence (DNA): TGTGCCAGCAGCTTACTACAGGGGGATGTCGATCAGCCCCAGCATTTT. Amino acid sequence: CASSLLQGDVDQPQHF.

The rearrangement joins TRBV2 to TRBJ2-6; the D gene is possibly TRBD2 (5 bases). The CDR3 spans 16 residues. Germline assignment: CDR1 SNHLY and CDR2 FYNNEI. Trimming left V 1 base short and J 5 bases short, with 12 bases between. This chain's CDR3 is CASSEGNGNRANVLTF. CDR3 bases: TGTGCCAGCAGTGAAGGGAACGGGAACAGGGCCAACGTCCTGACTTTC. The complete variable domain, with remaining parts taken from reference TRBV2 and TRBJ2-6, reads EPEVTQTPSHQVTQMGQEVILRCVPISNHLYFYWYRQILGQKVEFLVSFYNNEISEKSEIFDDQFSVERPDGSNFTLKIRSTKLEDSAMYFCASSEGNGNRANVLTFGAGSRLTVL.

The chain has TRBV5-6 and TRBJ1-2; possible D gene TRBD1, 6 bases. Trimming pared 5 bases from V and 2 bases from J, leaving 19 bases between. Germline values: CDR1 SGHDT, CDR2 YYEEEE. The CDR3 is 16 residues long. The CDR3 region is CASRGGGTSVNYGYTF. The CDR3 DNA sequence: TGTGCCAGCAGGGGCGGGGGGACAAGTGTGAACTATGGCTACACCTTC.

The V and J genes are TRBV28 and TRBJ2-1, with TRBD1 matching over 10 bases. V lost 6 bases and J lost 9; bases outside the gene matches: 8. Per germline, CDR1 MDHEN and CDR2 SYDVKM. There are 14 residues in the CDR3. The CDR3 DNA sequence: TGTGCCAGCAGACCTGGACAGGGGGGTGTTGAGCAGTTCTTC. It translates to CASRPGQGGVEQFF.

The chain uses TRBV28 and TRBJ2-1; maybe TRBD2 (5 bases). The CDR3 covers 16 residues. CDR1 is MDHEN and CDR2 is SYDVKM in the germline V gene. V gave up 2 bases and J gave up 0 bases, with 11 bases separating them. The DNA for the CDR3 is TGTGCCAGCAGTTTAAACTTTCGGGGCTCCTACAATGAGCAGTTCTTC. Protein: CASSLNFRGSYNEQFF.

The J gene is TRBJ2-3, the V gene TRBV3-1 (or the pseudogene TRBV3-2); 9 nucleotides match TRBD2. The V segment lost 5 bases and the J segment 7 bases; nucleotides outside the gene matches: 7. Germline CDR1 LGHDT, CDR2 YNNKEL (reference sequence). This CDR3 is built from 14 residues. The chain's CDR3 is CASSGAGGPNTQYF. CDR3 DNA: TGTGCCAGCAGCGGGGCGGGGGGGCCTAATACGCAGTATTTT.

The gene calls are TRBV14 and TRBJ2-7; 8 nucleotides align to TRBD1. CDR3 length equals 15 residues. Germline assignment: CDR1 SGHDN and CDR2 FVKESK. V shed 4 bases and J 7 bases; nucleotides not matched to a gene: 12. CDR3 sequence (DNA): TGTGCCAGCAGCCGAAACCAGGGGGCTAGCAGAGAGCAGTACTTC. It yields the protein CASSRNQGASREQYF.

V and J are TRBV19 and TRBJ2-1, with 10 bases fitting TRBD2. The CDR3 runs 15 residues. CDR1 and CDR2 (germline): LNHDA, SQIVND (reference sequence). After removal of 3 bases from V and 8 bases from J, the junction contained 7 bases not matched to a gene. In DNA, the CDR3 is TGTGCCAGTAGTATTGCCCCAGCGGGGGGGCATGAGCAGTTCTTC. Protein: CASSIAPAGGHEQFF.

The chain employs TRBV5-4 and TRBJ1-1, with 9 bases fitting TRBD1. The germline V gene encodes CDR1 SGHNT and CDR2 YYREEE (reference sequence). Trimming took 1 base from V and 1 from J; bases not matched to a gene: 2. The length of the CDR3 is 15 residues. CDR3 protein: CASSLLQGANTEAFF. CDR3 bases: TGTGCCAGCAGCTTGTTACAGGGGGCGAACACTGAAGCTTTCTTT.